Listed below are T cell receptor beta chains from one sample, sequenced in a study of blood T cell repertoires in COVID-19. This table comes from immunoSEQ multiplex PCR, and its TCRdb copy is limited to in-frame clones, with some not included. The sample lists more than 200,000 clones; more than 80% were seen once. Source material: PBMCs or T cells enriched from blood (not recorded which). The receptors come from a man in his 60s who had recovered from COVID-19. Each CDR3 is given with its conserved first and last residue. The order of the fields is V gene, clone size, J gene, CDR3 protein. Clone size is stated in some rows and not others, as once, few, many or a class when expanded.

V gene: TRBV3-1/TRBV3-2
clone size: -
J gene: TRBJ2-5
CDR3 protein: CASSQGIRGPETQYF

V gene: TRBV7-2
clone size: once
J gene: TRBJ1-6
CDR3 protein: CASSSWAFNSPLHF

V gene: TRBV12-3/TRBV12-4
clone size: -
J gene: TRBJ1-1
CDR3 protein: CASSLNGEAFF

V gene: TRBV11-2
clone size: -
J gene: TRBJ1-4
CDR3 protein: CASSLTVGIEKLFF

V gene: TRBV2
clone size: -
J gene: TRBJ1-5
CDR3 protein: CASSRDRSNQPQHF

V gene: TRBV7-2
clone size: -
J gene: TRBJ1-6
CDR3 protein: CASSLFVGGNSPLHF

V gene: TRBV7-8
clone size: -
J gene: TRBJ2-1
CDR3 protein: CASSLPKLKGGGSSYNEQFF

V gene: TRBV25-1
clone size: once
J gene: TRBJ2-1
CDR3 protein: CASSPSGTGQFF

V gene: TRBV7-6
clone size: -
J gene: TRBJ2-2
CDR3 protein: CASSLVGTVAGELFF

V gene: TRBV4-3
clone size: -
J gene: TRBJ1-2
CDR3 protein: CASSQDLAVNYGYTF

V gene: TRBV7-2
clone size: -
J gene: TRBJ1-4
CDR3 protein: CASSLSAGSEKLFF

V gene: TRBV5-1
clone size: -
J gene: TRBJ2-4
CDR3 protein: CASSRGDSLAKNIQYF

V gene: TRBV7-9
clone size: once
J gene: TRBJ1-5
CDR3 protein: CASSFMGGPQHF

V gene: TRBV6-6
clone size: few
J gene: TRBJ2-5
CDR3 protein: CASSPRGQGVKKEETQYF

V gene: TRBV7-6
clone size: -
J gene: TRBJ2-5
CDR3 protein: CASSLGGTAVETQYF

V gene: TRBV24-1
clone size: few
J gene: TRBJ1-2
CDR3 protein: CATSDSGTEHYGYTF

V gene: TRBV3-1/TRBV3-2
clone size: -
J gene: TRBJ1-3
CDR3 protein: CASSASMGNTIYF

V gene: TRBV19
clone size: once
J gene: TRBJ1-5
CDR3 protein: CASSTRTEISNQPQHF

V gene: TRBV3-1/TRBV3-2
clone size: -
J gene: TRBJ2-7
CDR3 protein: CASSPRTAPYEQYF

V gene: TRBV19
clone size: -
J gene: TRBJ1-2
CDR3 protein: CASSIRTPMDGYTF

V gene: TRBV18
clone size: -
J gene: TRBJ1-5
CDR3 protein: CASSGQNYQPQHF

V gene: TRBV6-6
clone size: -
J gene: TRBJ2-5
CDR3 protein: CASSYSGTAGETQYF

V gene: TRBV15
clone size: -
J gene: TRBJ2-7
CDR3 protein: CATSRDSLWEYEQYF